This T cell receptor beta chain was sequenced for a study of T cells expressing NK-cell markers. CDR1 is SGHAT and CDR2 is FQDESV in the germline V gene (reference sequence). The CDR3 totals 19 residues. Production of TCR beta cDNA relied on 5'RACE template switching with UMIs. TCRdb reanalyzed the 5' RACE reads, giving one entry per CDR3 protein sequence and no DNA. This sample's table has about 450,000 distinct CDR3 sequences. This clonotype originated in a woman aged 18 to 75 in good health. The sample consisted of blood T cells: a sorted CD56 or NKG2C T cell subset, CD4+ or CD8+ T cells, or bulk PBMC T cells (not recorded which). The chain carries TRBV11-1 and TRBJ2-5; checking the TCRdb D call of TRBD2 is not possible without DNA. The CDR3: CASSLLRLAGGLSQETQYF.